This T cell receptor beta chain was found in a study of blood T cell repertoires in COVID-19. As for the study in general: Sites across the United States, Italy and Spain contributed samples from acute and convalescent COVID-19. Sample material is recorded as cDNA or gDNA derived from T cells, B-cell-depleted T cells, or PBMCs.

Germline loops: CDR1 KGHDR, CDR2 SFDVKD. The length of the CDR3 is 12 residues. V shed 3 bases, J shed 11 bases, and the junction held 4 bases outside the gene matches. Methods used by the authors: Reference gene primer amplification gave estimated nucleated cell counts. The protocol was immunoSEQ multiplex PCR, while the TCRdb copy is restricted to in-frame clones and leaves out a portion. V and J calls plus clone size are reproduced from that table; the DNA served to infer D and trimming. The sample contains over 250,000 clones, over 75% of which appear only once. This clone showed up many times. The genes are TRBV24-1 and TRBJ1-1; TRBD1 agrees at 8 bases. The receptor was derived from a woman aged 25-40 years with acute or convalescent COVID-19. The sequenced sample was peripheral blood. CDR3 coding DNA: TGTGCCACCAGTGATGGACAGGGTTGGGCTTTCTTT. Translated, it gives CATSDGQGWAFF.